Reported below is one T cell receptor beta chain. Its antigen is not identified. This sample was taken from a study of CD8+CD57+ T cells in acquired aplastic anemia. General study points: Patient and control CD8+ Simpson's diversity was not significantly different.

The use of genomic DNA as template underpinned the TCR beta VDJ and CDR3 profiling. MiXCR, applied by TCRdb to the reads, yields one record per CDR3 protein. The sample includes approximately 32,000 distinct CDR3 sequences, roughly 77% seen only once; the top ten take about 20%. Per the germline V gene, CDR1 is SGHRS and CDR2 is YFSETQ. The CDR3 is made up of 11 amino acids. Trimming cost V 2 bases and J 10 bases, with 8 bases left between them. The clonotype originates from a human donor in good health, serving as a control. This sequence joins TRBV5-1 and TRBJ2-3; D gene ambiguous. Sequenced: sorted CD4+, CD8+, or CD8+CD57+ T cells (not recorded which) from PBMCs. CDR3 region: CASSLVGAQYF. CDR3 sequence (DNA): TGCGCCAGCAGCTTAGTAGGCGCGCAGTATTTT.